This T cell receptor beta chain was obtained from a study of OX40 agonist ivuxolimab in advanced cancers. Study overall: Patients treated during dose escalation were battling hepatocellular carcinoma, melanoma, renal cell or head and neck cancer.

The timepoints at which blood was sampled were baseline, cycle 4 day 1, and cycle 7 day 1. The CDR3 runs to 16 residues. The J segment lost 4 bases and the V segment lost 3 bases, leaving 5 bases of the junction unmatched. Germline assignment: CDR1 MDHEN and CDR2 SYDVKM. Data came from immunoSEQ multiplex PCR; TCRdb stores just in-frame clones and leaves some out. The sample contains about 13,000 clones, under 80% of which appear only once. The starting material was CD4+ or CD8+ T cells sorted from blood, obtained in a trial of the OX40 agonist ivuxolimab. This clonotype was sampled from an adult with an advanced solid tumor such as melanoma, head and neck, liver or kidney cancer. The chain links TRBV28 to TRBJ2-1; TRBD2 agrees at 11 bases. As DNA, the CDR3 is TGTGCCAGCAGTTTCACCGGGACTAGCGGATACAATGAGCAGTTCTTC. Protein: CASSFTGTSGYNEQFF.